This is a list of T cell receptor beta chains from one sample in a study of T cell responses to AZD1222 COVID-19 vaccine. The assay was immunoSEQ multiplex PCR, and TCRdb's table has in-frame clones only and misses some. Of 90,000 to 120,000 clones in the sample, around nine tenths were seen once. Here the sequenced sample was peripheral blood, taken on day 0 of AZD1222 vaccination. The receptors stem from an adult in good health. Both conserved end residues are trimmed from each CDR3. Size is stated for part of the rows, as once, few or many counts, or as a class when the clone is expanded.

TRBV19,TRBJ2-7,.,ASSRGQERIEQY
TRBV7-2,TRBJ1-1,.,ASSPAIPAEAF
TRBV3-1/TRBV3-2,TRBJ1-1,few,ASSQDEGKREAF
TRBV5-5,TRBJ2-3,once,ASSWQTGGSTDTQY
TRBV10-3,TRBJ2-1,.,AMAPTAGRDEQF
TRBV28,TRBJ1-5,.,ASSPQGRGSNQPQH
TRBV4-3,TRBJ1-2,.,ASSSGTGNYGYT
TRBV2,TRBJ1-1,.,ASSQTGAEAF
TRBV29-1,TRBJ2-3,.,SVEDALTGGPDTQY
TRBV5-5,TRBJ2-6,.,ASTPMLFFGDSGANVLT
TRBV27,TRBJ2-5,once,ASTITGGVGETQY
TRBV7-2,TRBJ2-7,.,ASSPQAGGLYEQY
TRBV10-3,TRBJ2-3,few,AISPSGVSTDTQY
TRBV28,TRBJ1-4,.,ASSSQTGLGEKLF
TRBV5-1,TRBJ1-4,once,ASSLTVGTENEKLF
TRBV3-1/TRBV3-2,TRBJ1-6,.,ASSRDSMVSPLH
TRBV4-1,TRBJ2-7,.,ASSQEASGGSYEQY
TRBV27,TRBJ1-1,.,ASSPPLGEAF
TRBV6-5,TRBJ2-1,.,ASSQILATYNEQF
TRBV9,TRBJ1-5,.,ASSKGDNQPQH
TRBV7-2,TRBJ1-4,.,ASSFSANEKLF
TRBV6-1,TRBJ1-5,.,ASSEREPQH
TRBV12-3/TRBV12-4,TRBJ1-2,.,ASSFEGGIGYT
TRBV19,TRBJ2-7,.,ASSPGPWAYEQY
TRBV11-2,TRBJ1-6,.,ASSRRSGGDSPLH
TRBV19,TRBJ2-6,.,ASSIFSVAGANVLT
TRBV3-1/TRBV3-2,TRBJ2-7,.,ASSQYPGRDYEQY
TRBV2,TRBJ2-5,.,ASRFQGPPQETQY
TRBV18,TRBJ2-5,.,ASSPQGRPQY
TRBV19,TRBJ2-1,.,ASSTNWVGEQF
TRBV5-1,TRBJ2-3,.,ASSGGLAGVDTQY
TRBV20-1,TRBJ2-5,once,SASGRETQY
TRBV28,TRBJ1-2,once,ASRPGTGFAYGYT
TRBV6-1,TRBJ2-7,once,ASSEAGTGGYEQY
TRBV19,TRBJ1-3,.,ASSIKGTSGNTIY
TRBV19,TRBJ1-6,.,ASSIQGIWNSPLH